This TCR beta chain came from a study of human T cells and chemical hapten exposure. This clonotype was seen many times. Regarding time point: pre-sensitization, week 0. The sample's treatment: therapeutic diphenylcyclopropenone sensitization with weekly scalp DPC. In TCRdb, the RACE reads were re-called with MiXCR into one record per CDR3 protein. This repertoire shows 280,000 or so distinct CDR3 sequences, 7.7% found once; its top ten account for around 1.2%. CDR3 size: 14 residues. Between the trimmed V and J ends, which lost 5 bases and 5 bases, there was a span of 12 bases. The J gene is TRBJ2-2, the V gene TRBV12-3 or TRBV12-4, with D perhaps TRBD2 (6 bases). The TCR comes from a man aged 18 to 29 with alopecia areata. Some clones in this sample may be carry-over from other donors' samples. The sample here was whole blood, taken in connection with sensitization to the hapten diphenylcyclopropenone (DPC). The CDR3 DNA is TGTGCCAGCAGTCCCGGGGGAGTGACCGGGGAGCTGTTTTTT. Amino acids: CASSPGGVTGELFF.